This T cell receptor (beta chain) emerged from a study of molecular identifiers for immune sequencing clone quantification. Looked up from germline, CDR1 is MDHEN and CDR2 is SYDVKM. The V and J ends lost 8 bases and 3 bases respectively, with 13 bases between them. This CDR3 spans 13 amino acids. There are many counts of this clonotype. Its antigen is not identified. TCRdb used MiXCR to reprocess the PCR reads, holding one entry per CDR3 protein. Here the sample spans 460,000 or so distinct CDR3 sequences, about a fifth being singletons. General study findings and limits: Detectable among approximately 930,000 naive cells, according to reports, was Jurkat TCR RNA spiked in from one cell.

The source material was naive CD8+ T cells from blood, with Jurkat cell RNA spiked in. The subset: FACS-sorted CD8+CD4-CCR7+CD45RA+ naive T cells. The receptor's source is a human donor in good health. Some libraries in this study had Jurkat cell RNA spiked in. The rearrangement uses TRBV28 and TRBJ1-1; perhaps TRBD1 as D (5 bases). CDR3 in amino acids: CASERGFDTEAFF. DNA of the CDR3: TGTGCCAGCGAACGGGGGTTTGACACTGAAGCTTTCTTT.